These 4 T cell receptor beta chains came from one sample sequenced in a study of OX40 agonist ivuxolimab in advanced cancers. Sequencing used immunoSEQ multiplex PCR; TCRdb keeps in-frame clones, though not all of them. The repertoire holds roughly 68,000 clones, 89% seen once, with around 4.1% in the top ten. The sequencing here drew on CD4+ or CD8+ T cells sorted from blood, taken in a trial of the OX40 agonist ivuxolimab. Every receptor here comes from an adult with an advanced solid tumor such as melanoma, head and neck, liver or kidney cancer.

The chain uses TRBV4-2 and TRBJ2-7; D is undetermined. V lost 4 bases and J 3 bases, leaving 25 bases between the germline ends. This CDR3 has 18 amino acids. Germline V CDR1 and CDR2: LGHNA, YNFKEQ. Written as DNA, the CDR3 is TGTGCCAGCAGCCTCGGAAGGTCCGGAGACCAATTTTACTACGAGCAGTACTTC. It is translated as CASSLGRSGDQFYYEQYF.

The CDR3 region has the DNA TGTGCCAGCAGCTTATCCGGGACGGTTTATGGCTACACCTTC. As protein: CASSLSGTVYGYTF. J is TRBJ1-2 and V is TRBV7-9, with D possibly matching TRBD1 (5 bases). The germline V gene encodes CDR1 SEHNR and CDR2 FQNEAQ (reference sequence). The CDR3 runs to 14 residues. V was shortened by 2 bases and J by 5 bases, with 12 bases between the two germline ends.

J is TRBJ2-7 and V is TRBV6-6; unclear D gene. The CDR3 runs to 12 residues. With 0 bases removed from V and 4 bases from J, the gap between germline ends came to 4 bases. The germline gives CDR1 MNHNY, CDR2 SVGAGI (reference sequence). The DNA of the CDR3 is TGTGCCAGCAGTTACTCAGCTTACGAGCAGTACTTC. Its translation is CASSYSAYEQYF.

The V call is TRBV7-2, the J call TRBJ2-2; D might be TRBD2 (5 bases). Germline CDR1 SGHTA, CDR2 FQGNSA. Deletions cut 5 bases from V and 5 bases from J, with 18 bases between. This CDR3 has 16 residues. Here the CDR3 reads CASSPRVGGLTGELFF. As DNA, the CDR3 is TGTGCCAGCAGCCCCCGAGTGGGCGGGCTGACCGGGGAGCTGTTTTTT.